Presented here are 32 T cell receptor beta chains from one specimen sequenced in a study of cytotoxic CD8 clonotypes in ibrutinib-treated CLL. Profiling relied on immunoSEQ multiplex PCR, and the TCRdb table lists in-frame clones only, not all of them. The table has a few hundred thousand clones, 70% seen once. This sample comprised PBMCs, obtained after 24 months of ibrutinib treatment. The receptors here all came from a human donor with chronic lymphocytic leukemia.

This chain joins TRBV6-5 and TRBJ1-1; D is unclear. V lost 3 bases to trimming and J lost 3 bases, with 14 bases between them. The CDR3 sequence is 15 residues long. Looked up from germline, CDR1 is MNHEY and CDR2 is SVGAGI. The CDR3, as DNA: TGTGCCAGCAGTTATTCGACCCCAATGGACACTGAAGCTTTCTTT. It translates to CASSYSTPMDTEAFF.

In regard to this clone: One junction end disagrees with the germline gene, perhaps due to a read error. The chain recombines TRBV7-7 with TRBJ2-2; perhaps TRBD2 as D (5 bases). This CDR3 comprises 14 residues. Germline-derived CDR1 and CDR2 are SSHAT and FNYEAQ (reference sequence). The CDR3 sequence: CASSPDLGTGELFF. CDR3 DNA: TGTGCTAGCAGCCCGGACTTGGGCACCGGGGAGCTGTTTTTT.

This chain uses TRBV25-1 with TRBJ2-7; D may be TRBD1 or TRBD2 (5 bases each). Germline V gene lookup returns CDR1 MGHDK and CDR2 SYGVNS. Trimming removed 8 bases from V and 3 bases from J, with 11 bases in between. The CDR3 totals 12 residues. In DNA, the CDR3 is TGTGCCAGCGGGACGGACTTCTACGAGCAGTACTTC. This gives the protein CASGTDFYEQYF.

The V and J genes are TRBV5-1 and TRBJ2-7; D unresolved. The CDR3 spans 14 residues. Trimming took off 0 bases at V and 3 bases at J, with 10 bases between the two ends. Germline CDR1 SGHRS, CDR2 YFSETQ. CDR3 bases: TGCGCCAGCAGCTTGGGACTCGTTCTCTACGAGCAGTACTTC. Its protein product is CASSLGLVLYEQYF.

This clone turned up a few times. V usage is TRBV28 and J usage is TRBJ2-5; 10 nucleotides agree with TRBD2. J gave up 5 bases and V 8 bases, and 5 bases lay outside the gene matches. The CDR3 is made up of 13 amino acids. Germline V CDR1 and CDR2: MDHEN, SYDVKM. The CDR3 region is CASLVAGGETQYF. In DNA form, the CDR3 reads TGTGCCAGCTTAGTAGCGGGAGGTGAGACCCAGTACTTC. The full variable domain, rest sourced from reference TRBV28 and TRBJ2-5, is DVKVTQSSRYLVKRTGEKVFLECVQDMDHENMFWYRQDPGLGLRLIYFSYDVKMKEKGDIPEGYSVSREKKERFSLILESASTNQTSMYLCASLVAGGETQYFGPGTRLLVL.

This chain connects TRBV21-1 to TRBJ2-4. TRBV21-1 represents a pseudogene. The CDR3 has 16 residues. This chain's CDR3 is CASSKKGWLVGNIQYF. The CDR3 nucleotides are TGTGCCAGCAGCAAGAAAGGCTGGCTAGTAGGGAACATTCAGTACTTC.

The chain uses TRBV11-2 and TRBJ2-5; unclear D gene. This CDR3 spans 13 amino acids. The germline CDR1 and CDR2 sequences are SGHAT and FQNNGV. V lost 6 bases, J lost 3 bases, and 11 bases lay in between. This chain's CDR3 is CASRVRTEETQYF. The CDR3 nucleotides are TGTGCCAGCAGGGTGAGGACCGAAGAGACCCAGTACTTC.

This clone has only a few counts. As DNA, the CDR3 is TGTGCCAGCAGCCCTCGGACGCGAGGAACATACCAAGAGACCCAGTACTTC. Protein product: CASSPRTRGTYQETQYF. The V gene is TRBV13, the J gene TRBJ2-5; D is undetermined. This CDR3 region has 17 residues. CDR1 and CDR2 (germline): PRHDT, FYEKMQ (reference sequence). V lost 5 bases, J lost 0 bases, and 19 bases lay in between.

This sequence joins TRBV6-1 and TRBJ2-7; 7 positions agree with TRBD2. Germline V gene lookup returns CDR1 MNHNS and CDR2 SASEGT. This CDR3 spans 14 amino acids. J lost 1 base, V lost 11 bases, and 11 bases had no gene match. CDR3 region: CAHSRPGGSYEQYF. The CDR3 bases are TGTGCCCACAGCAGACCCGGGGGGTCCTACGAGCAGTACTTC.

This clone has only one observation. This chain joins TRBV28 and TRBJ1-1; D is unclear. Germline assignment: CDR1 MDHEN and CDR2 SYDVKM. V lost 5 bases and J 8 bases, leaving 18 bases between the germline ends. This CDR3 comprises 14 residues. CDR3 bases: TGTGCCAGCAGTGGACCGGGCGGGCCTGACGAAGCTTTCTTT. This codes for CASSGPGGPDEAFF.

This chain links TRBV25-1 with TRBJ2-3; 9 nucleotides agree with TRBD1. J lost 2 bases, V lost 6 bases, and 6 bases had no gene match. This CDR3 is built from 15 residues. CDR1 and CDR2 (germline): MGHDK, SYGVNS. The CDR3 DNA is TGTGCCAGCAGCCTGACAGGGGGTTTCACAGATACGCAGTATTTT. Translation: CASSLTGGFTDTQYF. Full variable domain (outside the CDR3, taken from reference TRBV25-1 and TRBJ2-3): EADIYQTPRYLVIGTGKKITLECSQTMGHDKMYWYQQDPGMELHLIHYSYGVNSTEKGDLSSESTVSRIRTEHFPLTLESARPSHTSQYLCASSLTGGFTDTQYFGPGTRLTVL.

V usage is TRBV11-3 and J usage is TRBJ2-2; 10 bases align to TRBD2. V was clipped by 5 bases and J by 1 base; unmatched bases: 4. Germline-derived CDR1 and CDR2 are SGHNT and YENEEA. There are 16 residues in the CDR3. The CDR3 spells CASSPTSGMNTGELFF. The CDR3 DNA is TGTGCCAGCAGCCCAACTAGCGGGATGAACACCGGGGAGCTGTTTTTT.

The chain is built from TRBV9 and TRBJ2-7; D unclear. Germline V CDR1 and CDR2: SGDLS, YYNGEE. There are 12 residues in the CDR3. V gave up 4 bases and J gave up 4 bases, with 9 bases separating them. The CDR3 here is CASSFNEYEQYF. In DNA form, the CDR3 reads TGTGCCAGCAGCTTCAACGAGTACGAGCAGTACTTC.

The rearrangement links TRBV7-9 to TRBJ2-7, with 9 bases identical to TRBD1. The CDR3 covers 15 residues. Trimming took 5 bases from V and 4 from J; bases not matched to a gene: 9. Germline V CDR1 and CDR2: SEHNR, FQNEAQ (reference sequence). In DNA form, the CDR3 reads TGTGCCAGCAGCATATCCGGGACAGGGATTTACGAGCAGTACTTC. This encodes CASSISGTGIYEQYF.

This clone was detected only a few times. The chain recombines TRBV28 with TRBJ1-5; 9 bases are shared with TRBD1. The CDR3 has 16 residues. CDR1 MDHEN and CDR2 SYDVKM come from the germline V gene. V was pared by 6 bases and J by 3 bases, with 9 bases of the junction left unmatched. The DNA of the CDR3 is TGTGCCAGCAGCGTTCATACAGGGGGCGACAATCAGCCCCAGCATTTT. Amino acid sequence: CASSVHTGGDNQPQHF.

V and J are TRBV7-3 and TRBJ2-5; D is undetermined. V shed 5 bases and J shed 5 bases, with 18 bases lying between them. The CDR3 is 15 residues long. Germline-derived CDR1 and CDR2 are SGHTA and FQGTGA. CDR3: CASSPLAGPGETQYF. CDR3 DNA sequence: TGTGCCAGCAGCCCTCTGGCCGGCCCCGGGGAGACCCAGTACTTC.

This clone was counted once. This chain connects TRBV11-2 to TRBJ2-1, with a possible D match to TRBD1 (6 bases). V was shortened by 6 bases and J by 8 bases, with 23 bases between the two germline ends. This CDR3 contains 16 residues. Germline CDR1 SGHAT, CDR2 FQNNGV. CDR3 nucleotide sequence: TGTGCCAGCAGTACACAGGGCGGTTATTCGGTGGATGAGCAGTTCTTC. It yields the protein CASSTQGGYSVDEQFF.

Of note for this clone: Other DNA sequences in this sample translate to the same CDR3. CDR3 amino acids: CASSPTGGEQYF. CDR3 DNA sequence: TGTGCCAGCTCACCGACAGGGGGCGAGCAGTACTTC. This chain links TRBV18 with TRBJ2-7, with 9 positions matching TRBD1. Germline V gene data show CDR1 as KGHSH and CDR2 as LQKENI. The CDR3 runs to 12 residues. V lost 3 bases to trimming and J lost 6 bases; unmatched junction nucleotides: 0.

The V and J genes are TRBV4-2 and TRBJ2-2; 9 bases are shared with TRBD1. V trimming: 5 bases; J trimming: 7 bases; junction bases outside the gene matches: 5. The CDR3 has 14 amino acids. CDR1 is LGHNA and CDR2 is YNFKEQ in the germline V gene. The CDR3 sequence: CASSSQGADGELFF. In DNA, the CDR3 is TGTGCCAGCAGCTCACAGGGGGCCGACGGGGAGCTGTTTTTT.

The chain carries TRBV6-5 and TRBJ1-5, with D possibly being TRBD1 (6 bases). CDR1 is MNHEY, CDR2 SVGAGI, per germline. Trimming removed 5 bases at V and 0 bases at J, with 8 bases between. CDR3 length: 14 amino acids. CDR3 sequence: CASSTGSSNQPQHF. The CDR3 nucleotides are TGTGCCAGCAGTACAGGGAGTAGCAATCAGCCCCAGCATTTT.

The chain's CDR3 is CASSRGQGTAYEQYF. The DNA for the CDR3 is TGTGCCAGCAGTCGAGGACAGGGCACAGCCTACGAGCAGTACTTC. The V and J genes are TRBV7-2 and TRBJ2-7; 8 bases match TRBD1. The CDR3 consists of 15 residues. Looked up from germline, CDR1 is SGHTA and CDR2 is FQGNSA. J gave up 2 bases and V 6 bases, and 9 bases lay outside the gene matches.

The chain combines TRBV9 with TRBJ2-1; D not resolved. Per the germline V gene, CDR1 is SGDLS and CDR2 is YYNGEE. CDR3 size: 12 residues. The V and J ends lost 0 bases and 9 bases respectively, with 7 bases between them. The CDR3 DNA reads as TGTGCCAGCAGCGTAGGGGGAACTGAGCAGTTCTTC. Translation: CASSVGGTEQFF.

The chain links TRBV2 to TRBJ1-4; perhaps TRBD1 as D (5 bases). V shed 2 bases and J shed 8 bases, with 21 bases lying between them. The CDR3 runs 17 residues. CDR1 and CDR2 (germline): SNHLY, FYNNEI. The CDR3 DNA follows: TGTGCCAGCAGTGAATCCCGCTCGGCAGGGAGAGGCGAAAAACTGTTTTTT. This gives the protein CASSESRSAGRGEKLFF.

The gene calls are TRBV6-5 and TRBJ1-2, with D perhaps TRBD1 (6 bases). Deletions cut 6 bases from V and 6 bases from J, with 20 bases between. This CDR3 comprises 15 residues. Germline values: CDR1 MNHEY, CDR2 SVGAGI. CDR3 DNA: TGTGCCAGCAGCCAGACAGGCACTAGAAGGGATGGCTACACCTTC. It codes for CASSQTGTRRDGYTF.

This clone appeared a single time. This chain links TRBV4-2 with TRBJ2-5; TRBD2 is a possible D gene (6 bases). Per germline, CDR1 LGHNA and CDR2 YNFKEQ. V shed 3 bases and J shed 4 bases, with 9 bases lying between them. CDR3 length equals 13 residues. Written as DNA, the CDR3 is TGTGCCAGCAGCCACGGGGGTAGAGAGACCCAGTACTTC. This encodes CASSHGGRETQYF.

This chain joins TRBV11-2 and TRBJ1-5, with 9 bases aligning to TRBD1. This CDR3 contains 14 residues. V was clipped by 4 bases and J by 6 bases; unmatched bases: 4. The germline CDR1 and CDR2 sequences are SGHAT and FQNNGV. The CDR3 protein is CASSSTGGGQPQHF. In DNA form, the CDR3 reads TGTGCCAGCAGCTCCACAGGGGGCGGTCAGCCCCAGCATTTT.

V gene TRBV19 combines with J gene TRBJ2-3, with 11 bases aligning to TRBD2. V was pared by 7 bases and J by 6 bases, with 6 bases of the junction left unmatched. Germline V CDR1 and CDR2: LNHDA, SQIVND (reference sequence). This CDR3 is built from 14 residues. The CDR3: CASKGLADQDTQYF. The CDR3 DNA sequence: TGTGCCAGTAAGGGACTAGCGGATCAGGATACGCAGTATTTT. The full variable domain, with the rest looked up from reference TRBV19 and TRBJ2-3, is DGGITQSPKYLFRKEGQNVTLSCEQNLNHDAMYWYRQDPGQGLRLIYYSQIVNDFQKGDIAEGYSVSREKKESFPLTVTSAQKNPTAFYLCASKGLADQDTQYFGPGTRLTVL.

This clone was picked up many times. CDR3 bases: TGTGCCAGCAGCTTAGGCCAAGGGGCGAATGAGCAGTTCTTC. It codes for CASSLGQGANEQFF. The chain uses TRBV7-2 and TRBJ2-1, with D possibly being TRBD1 (5 bases). Looked up from germline, CDR1 is SGHTA and CDR2 is FQGNSA. The V end lost 1 base, the J end lost 7 bases, and 11 bases lay between the germline ends. This CDR3 has 14 amino acids.

This chain joins TRBV19 and TRBJ2-5, with D unresolved. Trimming took 3 bases from V and 2 from J, leaving 10 bases between them. The germline V gene encodes CDR1 LNHDA and CDR2 SQIVND (reference sequence). The CDR3 is 14 residues long. CDR3 bases: TGTGCCAGTAGTATCGCCGGTCCTCAAGAGACCCAGTACTTC. Translating gives CASSIAGPQETQYF.

The chain couples TRBV28 to TRBJ1-5; no definite D call. This CDR3 has 14 residues. V lost 4 bases to trimming and J lost 0 bases, with 7 bases between them. Germline CDR1 reads MDHEN; CDR2 reads SYDVKM. CDR3 region: CASSSHDSNQPQHF. The CDR3 bases are TGTGCCAGCAGTTCACACGATAGCAATCAGCCCCAGCATTTT.

The chain links TRBV7-3 to TRBJ2-7; D is ambiguous. The CDR3 has 13 amino acids. Germline assignment: CDR1 SGHTA and CDR2 FQGTGA. Deletions cut 4 bases from V and 2 bases from J, with 9 bases between. CDR3 DNA: TGTGCCAGCAGCTCCACCCAAACCTACGAGCAGTACTTC. It translates to CASSSTQTYEQYF.

The chain has TRBV29-1 and TRBJ2-5; D call uncertain. The CDR3 contains 12 residues. Germline CDR1 is SQVTM and CDR2 is ANQGSEA. Trimming cost V 7 bases and J 2 bases, with 11 bases left between them. The CDR3 sequence is CSAALSQETQYF. CDR3 DNA: TGCAGCGCCGCGTTGTCACAAGAGACCCAGTACTTC.